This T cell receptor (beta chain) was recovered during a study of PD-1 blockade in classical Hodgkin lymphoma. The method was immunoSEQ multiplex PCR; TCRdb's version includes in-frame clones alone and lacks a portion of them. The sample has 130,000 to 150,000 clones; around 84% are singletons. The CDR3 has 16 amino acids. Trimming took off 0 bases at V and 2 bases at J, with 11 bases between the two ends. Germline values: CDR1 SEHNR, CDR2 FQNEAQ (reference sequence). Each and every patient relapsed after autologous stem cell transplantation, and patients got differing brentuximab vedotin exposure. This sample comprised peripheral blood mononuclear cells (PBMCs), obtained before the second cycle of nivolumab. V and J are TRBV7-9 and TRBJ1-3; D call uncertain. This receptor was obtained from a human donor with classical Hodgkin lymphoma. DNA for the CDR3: TGTGCCAGCAGCTTAGCCAGGCGGGAGGCTGGAAACACCATATATTTT. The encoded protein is CASSLARREAGNTIYF.